The T cell receptor (beta chain) described here comes from a study of breast tumors, draining lymph nodes, adjacent tissues. General study findings and limits: Tumor and nontumor repertoires were significantly more similar in luminal-like than in basal-like breast cancer. Tumor TCR diversity was below lymph nodes but above nontumor tissue. Tumor T cell lymph node origin was a supported hypothesis, not proven. Data fit most tumor T cells coming from lymph node, expanding in tumor.

TCRdb reprocessed the multiplex PCR reads via MiXCR and lists one record per CDR3 protein. The table records around 190,000 distinct CDR3 sequences, around a third of them present only once. Breast cancer patients provided tissue from their axillary draining lymph nodes. About this clonotype itself: Its antigen is not identified. One end of the junction is discordant with germline, which a read error may explain.

The origin of this receptor is a female donor with breast cancer. Some clones in this sample may be carry-over from other donors' samples. Input material: axillary lymph node tissue.

The DNA for the CDR3 is TGTGTCAGCAGCTTTCAACCGGGACCCCGGCGGCCCCAGCATTTT. It codes for CVSSFQPGPRRPQHF. The V gene is TRBV5-4, the J gene TRBJ1-5; a weak D match, TRBD1 (5 bases). Germline V lookup: CDR1 SGHNT, CDR2 YYREEE (reference sequence). This CDR3 has 15 residues.